This record covers a single TCR beta chain. Its matching antigen is unknown. This sample was included in a study of cytomegalovirus exposure and HLA in healthy donors. Researchers ran the PCR with 60 Vbeta and 13 Jbeta primers. Repertoires were generated with immunoSEQ multiplex PCR, while TCRdb's copy carries only in-frame clones and drops some. The table has around 190,000 clones, 70% to 80% seen once. Study results and caveats: Despite most TCR sequences being rare, some public TCRs occurred in many donors. A prior analysis recorded that most TCR beta V segments were productive about 90% or about 30% of the time. It was reported in a later analysis that an Asian-associated ancestry cluster showed fewer N-insertions than the 666-donor mean.

Trimming shortened V by 5 bases and J by 0 bases, and 5 bases separated the two germline ends. CDR3 length equals 13 residues. Germline V gene data show CDR1 as GTSNPN and CDR2 as SVGIG (reference sequence). The rearrangement links TRBV30 to TRBJ2-6; D is unresolved. This clonotype was obtained from a man between 60 and 75 years old in good health and CMV-seronegative. Sequencing was done on a sample of PBMCs. CDR3 coding DNA: TGTGCCTGGTCGGGCTCTGGGGCCAACGTCCTGACTTTC. It translates to CAWSGSGANVLTF. Drawing the rest from reference TRBV30 and TRBJ2-6, the complete variable domain is SQTIHQWPATLVQPVGSPLSLECTVEGTSNPNLYWYRQAAGRGLQLLFYSVGIGQISSEVPQNLSASRPQDRQFILSSKKLLLSDSGFYLCAWSGSGANVLTFGAGSRLTVL.